The sample holds many counts of the clone carrying this TCR beta chain. The record originates from a study of T cells in Graves' hyperthyroidism and ophthalmopathy. Trimming removed 6 bases at V and 7 bases at J, with 23 bases between. Per the germline V gene, CDR1 is SGHRS and CDR2 is YFSETQ. The CDR3 runs 16 residues. TCR beta CDR3 regions were amplified from RNA. The HTBI set primed first-round TCR CDR3 RT-PCR. TCRdb analysed the multiplex PCR reads with MiXCR anew, one entry per CDR3 protein. This table has about 570,000 distinct CDR3 sequences, 13% to 15% appearing once. The chain employs TRBV5-1 and TRBJ2-1, with a tentative D call TRBD2 (6 bases). The source is a woman aged 40 to 49 with Graves' hyperthyroidism. Source material: blood. The CDR3 spells CASKPGTGVFGNEQFF. The CDR3, as DNA: TGCGCCAGCAAACCGGGAACGGGAGTCTTTGGAAATGAGCAGTTCTTC.